This T cell receptor beta chain stems from a study of blood T cell repertoires in COVID-19. Study summary: The United States, Italy and Spain supplied acute and convalescent COVID-19 samples.

The CDR3 is made up of 16 amino acids. V lost 0 bases, J lost 1 base, and 2 bases stayed unmatched. Germline assignment: CDR1 SGHTA and CDR2 FQGTGA. Authors' data handling: It was from reference gene primer amplification that nucleated cell counts were estimated. TCRdb's table, derived via immunoSEQ multiplex PCR, lists solely in-frame clones and lacks some. Clonal size and the V and J genes are those of that table, whereas D and trimming came from the DNA. The sample includes around 130,000 clones, more than 75% of them seen just once. Sequencing used peripheral blood. This receptor was obtained from a woman in her sixties or seventies with acute or convalescent COVID-19. The V call is TRBV7-3, the J call TRBJ2-2, with TRBD2 matching over 7 bases. Here the CDR3 DNA reads TGTGCCAGCAGCTTAACTGGCGGGAGGAACACCGGGGAGCTGTTTTTT. The encoded protein is CASSLTGGRNTGELFF.